This T cell receptor beta chain is drawn from a study of OX40 agonist ivuxolimab in advanced cancers. The data were produced by immunoSEQ multiplex PCR, yet TCRdb's version contains in-frame clones alone and is incomplete. The table lists around 69,000 clones, roughly 80% of them singletons. CDR1 is LGHNA, CDR2 YNFKEQ, per germline. The trim removed 4 bases at V and 2 bases at J, leaving 10 bases unmatched. The CDR3 contains 16 residues. This clone occurred once. V is TRBV4-2 and J is TRBJ2-7; 8 nucleotides line up with TRBD1. This receptor was identified in an adult with an advanced solid tumor such as melanoma, head and neck, liver or kidney cancer. The sample in question was CD4+ or CD8+ T cells sorted from blood, obtained in a trial of the OX40 agonist ivuxolimab. In DNA, the CDR3 is TGTGCCAGCAGCCGCCTTCCTCCGGGACAGGCCTACGAGCAGTACTTC. Protein sequence: CASSRLPPGQAYEQYF.